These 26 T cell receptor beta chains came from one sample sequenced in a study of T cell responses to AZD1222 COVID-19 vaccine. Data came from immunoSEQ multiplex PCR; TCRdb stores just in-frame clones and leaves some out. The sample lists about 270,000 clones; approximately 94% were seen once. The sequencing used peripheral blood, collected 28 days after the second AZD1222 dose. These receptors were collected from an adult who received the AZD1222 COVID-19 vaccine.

CDR3 sequence reads: CASSLRGTSNQPQHF. In DNA form, the CDR3 reads TGTGCCAGCAGTCTCAGGGGCACTAGCAATCAGCCCCAGCATTTT. The V and J genes are TRBV27 and TRBJ1-5; perhaps TRBD1 as D (6 bases). Germline CDR1 MNHEY, CDR2 SMNVEV (reference sequence). The CDR3 has 15 residues. V gave up 5 bases and J gave up 0 bases, with 11 bases separating them.

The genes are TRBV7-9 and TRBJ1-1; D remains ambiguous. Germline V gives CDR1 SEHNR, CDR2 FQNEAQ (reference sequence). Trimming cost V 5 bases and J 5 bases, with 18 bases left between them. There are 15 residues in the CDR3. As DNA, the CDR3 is TGTGCCAGCAGCCTCCCGACCGTGTCCCAAACTGAAGCTTTCTTT. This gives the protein CASSLPTVSQTEAFF.

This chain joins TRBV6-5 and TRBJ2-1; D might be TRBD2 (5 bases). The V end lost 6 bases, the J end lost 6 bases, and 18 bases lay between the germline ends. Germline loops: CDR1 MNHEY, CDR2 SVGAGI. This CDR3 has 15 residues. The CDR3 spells CASRGAAAQPNEQFF. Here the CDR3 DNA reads TGTGCCAGCAGAGGCGCAGCGGCTCAACCCAATGAGCAGTTCTTC.

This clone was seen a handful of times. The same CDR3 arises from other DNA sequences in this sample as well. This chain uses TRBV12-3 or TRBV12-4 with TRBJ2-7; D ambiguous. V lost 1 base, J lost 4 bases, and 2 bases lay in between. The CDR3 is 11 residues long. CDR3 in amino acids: CASSLGYEQYF. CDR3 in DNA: TGTGCCAGCAGTTTAGGATACGAGCAGTACTTC.

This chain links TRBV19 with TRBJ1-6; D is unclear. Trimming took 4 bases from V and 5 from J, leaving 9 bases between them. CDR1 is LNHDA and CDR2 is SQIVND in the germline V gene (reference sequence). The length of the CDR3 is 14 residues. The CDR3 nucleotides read TGTGCCAGTAGTACCAGCCGGAATAATTCACCCCTCCACTTT. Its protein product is CASSTSRNNSPLHF.

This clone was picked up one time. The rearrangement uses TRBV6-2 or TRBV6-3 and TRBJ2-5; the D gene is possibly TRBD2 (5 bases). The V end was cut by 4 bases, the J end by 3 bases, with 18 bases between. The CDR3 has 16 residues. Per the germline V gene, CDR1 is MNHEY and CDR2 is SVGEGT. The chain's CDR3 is CASSLWAGVGKETQYF. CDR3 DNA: TGTGCCAGCAGTTTGTGGGCGGGCGTTGGGAAAGAGACCCAGTACTTC.

The CDR3: CASSPEGRRTGYTF. The CDR3 DNA sequence: TGTGCCAGCAGCCCCGAGGGCAGGCGCACGGGCTACACCTTC. The chain has TRBV9 and TRBJ1-2, with D unresolved. Deletions cut 4 bases from V and 8 bases from J, with 18 bases between. From germline, CDR1 is SGDLS and CDR2 YYNGEE. The CDR3 contains 14 residues.

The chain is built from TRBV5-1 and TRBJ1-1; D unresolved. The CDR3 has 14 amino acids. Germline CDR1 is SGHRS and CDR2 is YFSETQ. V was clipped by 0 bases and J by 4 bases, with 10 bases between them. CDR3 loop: CASSLDVQSTEAFF. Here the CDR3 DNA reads TGCGCCAGCAGCTTGGATGTCCAATCCACTGAAGCTTTCTTT.

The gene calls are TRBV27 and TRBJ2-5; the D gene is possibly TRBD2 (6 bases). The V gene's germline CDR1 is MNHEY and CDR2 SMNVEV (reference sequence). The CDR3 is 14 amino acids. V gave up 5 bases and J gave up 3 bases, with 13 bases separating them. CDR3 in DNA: TGTGCCAGCAGTACTCCCGGGAGCAAAGAGACCCAGTACTTC. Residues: CASSTPGSKETQYF.

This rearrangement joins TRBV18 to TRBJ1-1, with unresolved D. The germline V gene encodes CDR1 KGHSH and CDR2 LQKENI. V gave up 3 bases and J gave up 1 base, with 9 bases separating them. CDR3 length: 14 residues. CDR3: CASSPTMENTEAFF. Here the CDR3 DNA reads TGTGCCAGCTCACCGACGATGGAGAACACTGAAGCTTTCTTT.

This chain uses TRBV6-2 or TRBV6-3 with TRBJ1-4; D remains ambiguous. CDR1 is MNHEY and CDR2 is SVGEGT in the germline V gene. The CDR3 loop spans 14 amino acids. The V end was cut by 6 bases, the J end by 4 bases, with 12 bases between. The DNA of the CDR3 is TGTGCCAGCAGCCCCACATGGATTAATGAAAAACTGTTTTTT. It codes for CASSPTWINEKLFF.

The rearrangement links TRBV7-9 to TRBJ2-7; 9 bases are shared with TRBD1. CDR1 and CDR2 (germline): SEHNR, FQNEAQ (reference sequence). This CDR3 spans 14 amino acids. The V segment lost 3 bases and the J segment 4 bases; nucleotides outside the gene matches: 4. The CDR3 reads CASSFSGQGYEQYF. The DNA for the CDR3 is TGTGCCAGCAGCTTCTCGGGACAGGGATACGAGCAGTACTTC.

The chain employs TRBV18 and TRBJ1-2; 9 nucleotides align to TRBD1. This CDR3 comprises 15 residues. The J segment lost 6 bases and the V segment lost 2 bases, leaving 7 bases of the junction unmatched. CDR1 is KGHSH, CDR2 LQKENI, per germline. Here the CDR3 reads CASSPGTGLAHGYTF. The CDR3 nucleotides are TGTGCCAGCTCACCAGGGACAGGGTTGGCGCATGGCTACACCTTC.

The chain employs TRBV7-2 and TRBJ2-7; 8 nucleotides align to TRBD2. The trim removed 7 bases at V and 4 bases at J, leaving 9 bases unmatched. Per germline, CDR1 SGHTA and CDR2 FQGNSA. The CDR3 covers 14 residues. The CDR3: CASNPGGPKYEQYF. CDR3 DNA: TGTGCCAGCAACCCGGGGGGGCCGAAATACGAGCAGTACTTC. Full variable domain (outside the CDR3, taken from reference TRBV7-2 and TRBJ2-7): GAGVSQSPSNKVTEKGKDVELRCDPISGHTALYWYRQSLGQGLEFLIYFQGNSAPDKSGLPSDRFSAERTGGSVSTLTIQRTQQEDSAVYLCASNPGGPKYEQYFGPGTRLTVT.

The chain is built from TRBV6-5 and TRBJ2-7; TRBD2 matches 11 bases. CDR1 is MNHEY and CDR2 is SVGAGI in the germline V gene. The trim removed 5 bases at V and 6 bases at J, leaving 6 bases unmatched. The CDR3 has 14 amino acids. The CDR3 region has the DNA TGTGCCAGCAGTAGCGTAGCGGGAGGGCTCGAGCAGTACTTC. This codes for CASSSVAGGLEQYF.

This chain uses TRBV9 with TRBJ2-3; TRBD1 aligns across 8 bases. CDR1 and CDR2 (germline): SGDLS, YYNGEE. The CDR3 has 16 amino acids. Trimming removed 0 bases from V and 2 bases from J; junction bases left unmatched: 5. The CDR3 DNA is TGTGCCAGCAGCGTAGGACCAGGGGGCAACACAGATACGCAGTATTTT. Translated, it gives CASSVGPGGNTDTQYF.

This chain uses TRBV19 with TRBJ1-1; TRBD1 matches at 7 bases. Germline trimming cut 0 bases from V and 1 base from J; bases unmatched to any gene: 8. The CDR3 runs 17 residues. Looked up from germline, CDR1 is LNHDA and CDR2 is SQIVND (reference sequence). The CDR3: CASSIDSRGPWNTEAFF. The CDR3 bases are TGTGCCAGTAGTATAGATTCGAGGGGGCCCTGGAACACTGAAGCTTTCTTT.

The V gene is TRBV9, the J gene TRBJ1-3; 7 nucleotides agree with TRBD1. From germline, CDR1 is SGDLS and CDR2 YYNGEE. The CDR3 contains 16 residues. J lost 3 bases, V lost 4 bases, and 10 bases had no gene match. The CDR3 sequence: CASSQSTGEYGNTIYF. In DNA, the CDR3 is TGTGCCAGCAGCCAATCTACAGGGGAATATGGAAACACCATATATTTT.

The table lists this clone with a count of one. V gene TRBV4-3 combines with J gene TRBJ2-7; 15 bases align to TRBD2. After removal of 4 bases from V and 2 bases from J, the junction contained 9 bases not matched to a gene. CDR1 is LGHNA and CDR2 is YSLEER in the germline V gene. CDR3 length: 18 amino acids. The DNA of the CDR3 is TGCGCCAGCAGCCCCCGGACTAGCGGGAGGGGGGGGCCCTACGAGCAGTACTTC. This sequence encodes CASSPRTSGRGGPYEQYF.

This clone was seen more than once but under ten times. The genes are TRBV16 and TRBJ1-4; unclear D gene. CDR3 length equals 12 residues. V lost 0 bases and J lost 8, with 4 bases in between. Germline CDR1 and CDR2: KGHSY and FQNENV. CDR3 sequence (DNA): TGTGCCAGCAGCCAATCTAGGGAAAAACTGTTTTTT. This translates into CASSQSREKLFF.

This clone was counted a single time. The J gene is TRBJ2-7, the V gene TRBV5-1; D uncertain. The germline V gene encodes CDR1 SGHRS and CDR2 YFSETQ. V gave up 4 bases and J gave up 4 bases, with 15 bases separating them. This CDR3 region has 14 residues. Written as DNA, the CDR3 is TGCGCCAGCAGCCCCCGTGGCGCAACTTACGAGCAGTACTTC. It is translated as CASSPRGATYEQYF.

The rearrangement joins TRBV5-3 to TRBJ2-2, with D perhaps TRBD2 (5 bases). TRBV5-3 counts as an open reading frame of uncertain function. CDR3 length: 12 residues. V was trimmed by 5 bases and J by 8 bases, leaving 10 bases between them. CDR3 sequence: CARSLRAGELFF. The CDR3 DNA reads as TGTGCCAGAAGTCTGAGGGCGGGGGAGCTGTTTTTT.

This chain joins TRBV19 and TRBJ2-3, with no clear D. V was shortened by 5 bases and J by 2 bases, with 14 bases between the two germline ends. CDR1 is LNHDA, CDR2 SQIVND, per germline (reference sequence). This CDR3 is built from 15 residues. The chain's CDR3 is CASSGTSYSTDTQYF. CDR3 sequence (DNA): TGTGCCAGTAGTGGAACAAGTTACTCCACAGATACGCAGTATTTT.

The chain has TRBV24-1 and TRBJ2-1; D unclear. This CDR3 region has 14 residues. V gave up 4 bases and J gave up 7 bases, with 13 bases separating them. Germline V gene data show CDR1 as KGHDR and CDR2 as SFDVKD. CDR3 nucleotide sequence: TGTGCCACCAGTGACTGGGGTAGAGATAATGAGCAGTTCTTC. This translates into CATSDWGRDNEQFF.

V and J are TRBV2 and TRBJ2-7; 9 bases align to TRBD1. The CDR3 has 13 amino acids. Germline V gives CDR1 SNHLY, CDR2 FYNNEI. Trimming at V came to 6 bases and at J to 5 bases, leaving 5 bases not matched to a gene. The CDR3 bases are TGTGCCAGCAGGCCAGACAGGGGGAACGAGCAGTACTTC. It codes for CASRPDRGNEQYF.

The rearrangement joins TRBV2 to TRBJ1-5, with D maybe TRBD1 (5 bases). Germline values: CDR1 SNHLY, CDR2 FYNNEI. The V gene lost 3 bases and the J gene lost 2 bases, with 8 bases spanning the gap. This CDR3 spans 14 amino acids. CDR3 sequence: CASSELGGNQPQHF. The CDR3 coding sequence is TGTGCCAGCAGTGAGTTGGGGGGCAATCAGCCCCAGCATTTT.